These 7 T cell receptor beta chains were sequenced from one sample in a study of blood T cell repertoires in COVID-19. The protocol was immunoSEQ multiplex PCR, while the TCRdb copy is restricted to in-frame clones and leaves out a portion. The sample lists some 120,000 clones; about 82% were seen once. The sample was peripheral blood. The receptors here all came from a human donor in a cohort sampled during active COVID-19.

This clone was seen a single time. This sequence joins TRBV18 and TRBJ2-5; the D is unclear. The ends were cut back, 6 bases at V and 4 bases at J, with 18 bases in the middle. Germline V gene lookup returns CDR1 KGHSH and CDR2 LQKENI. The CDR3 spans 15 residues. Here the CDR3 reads CASSPTAGYRETQYF. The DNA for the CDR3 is TGTGCCAGCTCCCCCACAGCCGGATATAGAGAGACCCAGTACTTC.

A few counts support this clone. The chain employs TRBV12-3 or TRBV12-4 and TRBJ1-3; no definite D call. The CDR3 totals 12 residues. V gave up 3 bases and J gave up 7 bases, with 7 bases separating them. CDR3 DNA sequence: TGTGCCAGCAGTTTCGGGAGGAACACCATATATTTT. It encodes CASSFGRNTIYF.

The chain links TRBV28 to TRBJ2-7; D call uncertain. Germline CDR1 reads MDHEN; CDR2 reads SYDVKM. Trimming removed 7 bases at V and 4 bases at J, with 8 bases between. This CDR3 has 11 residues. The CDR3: CASIPRYEQYF. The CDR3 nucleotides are TGTGCCAGCATTCCCAGGTACGAGCAGTACTTC.

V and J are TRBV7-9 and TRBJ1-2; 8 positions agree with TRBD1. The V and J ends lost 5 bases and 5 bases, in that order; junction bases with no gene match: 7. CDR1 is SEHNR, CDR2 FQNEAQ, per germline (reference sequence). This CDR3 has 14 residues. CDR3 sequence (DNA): TGTGCCAGCAGCCGACAGACAGGGGATTATGGCTACACCTTC. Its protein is CASSRQTGDYGYTF.

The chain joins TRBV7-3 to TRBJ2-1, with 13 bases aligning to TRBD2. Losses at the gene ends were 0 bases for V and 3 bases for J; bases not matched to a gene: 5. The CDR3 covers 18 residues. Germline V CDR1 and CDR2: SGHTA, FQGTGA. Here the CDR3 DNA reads TGTGCCAGCAGCTTAACTCTTACTAGCGGGAGGGTCTACAATGAGCAGTTCTTC. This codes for CASSLTLTSGRVYNEQFF. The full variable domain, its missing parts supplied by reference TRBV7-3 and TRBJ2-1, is GAGVSQTPSNKVTEKGKYVELRCDPISGHTALYWYRQSLGQGPEFLIYFQGTGAADDSGLPNDRFFAVRPEGSVSTLKIQRTERGDSAVYLCASSLTLTSGRVYNEQFFGPGTRLTVL.

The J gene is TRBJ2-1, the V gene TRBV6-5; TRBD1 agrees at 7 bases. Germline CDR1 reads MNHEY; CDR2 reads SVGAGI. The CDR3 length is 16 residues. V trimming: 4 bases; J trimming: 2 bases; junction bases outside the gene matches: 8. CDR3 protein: CASSSSRQGTYNEQFF. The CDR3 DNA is TGTGCCAGCAGTTCCAGCAGACAGGGTACCTACAATGAGCAGTTCTTC.

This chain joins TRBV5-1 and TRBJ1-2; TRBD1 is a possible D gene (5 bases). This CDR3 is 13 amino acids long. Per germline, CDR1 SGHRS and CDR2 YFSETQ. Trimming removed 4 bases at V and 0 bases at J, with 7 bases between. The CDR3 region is CASSVGANYGYTF. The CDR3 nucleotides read TGCGCCAGCAGCGTAGGGGCTAACTATGGCTACACCTTC.